The clone carrying this TCR beta chain has more than one count but fewer than ten. The antigen is unknown. The data originate from a study of spatial heterogeneity in lung cancer. Overall study findings and caveats: Blood carried ubiquitous expanded tumor TCRs more at resection than follow-up.

Time point denoted: blood at routine non-recurrence follow-up after resection. TCRdb redid the calling of the 5' RACE reads with MiXCR, one entry per CDR3 protein. The data hold some 41,000 distinct CDR3 sequences, with about 22% observed a single time. V lost 1 base and J 6 bases, leaving 7 bases between the germline ends. Germline values: CDR1 LNHDA, CDR2 SQIVND (reference sequence). The CDR3 totals 12 residues. The source material was PBMCs, sampled at follow-up. V and J are TRBV19 and TRBJ2-7, with D perhaps TRBD2 (5 bases). This sequence originates from a female donor with early-stage non-small cell lung cancer. As DNA, the CDR3 is TGTGCCAGTAGTATAGGACGGGGCGAGCAGTACTTC. It translates to CASSIGRGEQYF.